The next 5 T cell receptor beta chains were all read from a single sample in a study of beta chain features in type 1 diabetes. The study, taken as a whole, reports: There was a moderate but significant shortening of TCRB CDR3s in all four CD4+ subsets of Type 1 diabetes patients.

For these receptors, no antigen is known. Of the isolated RNA, all was reverse transcribed, and so the sequenced material was expressed TCRB transcripts. Sequencing was performed with immunoSEQ multiplex PCR; in TCRdb, only in-frame clones are kept and a portion is missing. In the table there are some 360,000 clones, roughly 9.8% of which are singletons. Specimen: central memory CD4+ T cells from blood. These receptors all stem from a man aged 30-40 years with type 1 diabetes.

Ten or more counts support this clone. The CDR3 DNA reads TGTGCCAGCAGCCTCCTCCGGGACGAGCAGTTCTTC. Translated, it gives CASSLLRDEQFF. The gene calls are TRBV7-8 and TRBJ2-1; either TRBD1 or TRBD2 may supply D (5 bases each). Trimming pared 5 bases from V and 10 bases from J, leaving 12 bases between. Germline CDR1 SGHVS, CDR2 FQNEAQ. This CDR3 contains 12 residues.

This clone was counted between two and nine times. The chain carries TRBV4-1 and TRBJ2-5, with TRBD1 as a possible D gene (6 bases). Trimming removed 4 bases at V and 3 bases at J, with 18 bases between. The CDR3 is made up of 16 amino acids. CDR1 MGHRA and CDR2 YSYEKL come from the germline V gene. The CDR3 protein is CASSRSTRGGEETQYF. Written as DNA, the CDR3 is TGCGCCAGCAGCCGCTCCACGCGAGGGGGAGAAGAGACCCAGTACTTC.

The chain links TRBV2 to TRBJ2-5; D perhaps matches TRBD1 (6 bases). Germline lookup yields CDR1 SNHLY and CDR2 FYNNEI. V was shortened by 8 bases and J by 3 bases, with 19 bases between the two germline ends. The CDR3 is made up of 15 amino acids. CDR3: CASDSTGTTEETQYF. The CDR3 nucleotides read TGTGCCAGCGATTCCACCGGGACAACAGAAGAGACCCAGTACTTC.

The gene calls are TRBV6-6 and TRBJ1-5; 9 nucleotides align to TRBD1. The V gene end was trimmed by 5 bases and the J gene end by 11 bases; junction bases not matched to a gene: 4. The CDR3 covers 12 residues. Per germline, CDR1 MNHNY and CDR2 SVGAGI (reference sequence). The CDR3 region has the DNA TGTGCCAGCAGTCTCCGGGACAGGGCCCAGCATTTT. Protein sequence: CASSLRDRAQHF.

The chain couples TRBV2 to TRBJ1-5; D remains unclear. CDR3 length: 14 residues. V was cut by 5 bases and J by 11 bases, with 19 bases left in between. Germline CDR1 SNHLY, CDR2 FYNNEI. This chain's CDR3 is CASSQATPGMAQHF. In nucleotides, the CDR3 is TGTGCCAGCAGTCAGGCCACACCTGGGATGGCCCAGCATTTT.